The 24 T cell receptor beta chains in this list originate from one sample, sequenced in a study of T cell responses to AZD1222 COVID-19 vaccine listed by TCRdb under 2021. The time point tag for this specimen amounts to: baseline before first vaccination. Receptors were amplified or captured by the immunoSEQ multiplex PCR assay. The immuneACCESS repertoire file appears here via TCRdb, limited to in-frame rearrangements. These files lack a portion of the clones; in checked studies, under half of the deficit traces to unresolved V genes, and the cause of the others is not known. A total of more than 85,000 clones appear in this sample, around 90% of them only once. Around 8.1% of the sample lies in the top ten. The sample in question was peripheral blood, obtained on day 0 of AZD1222 vaccination. The receptors here all came from an adult in good health.

The rearrangement links TRBV3-1 (or the pseudogene TRBV3-2) to TRBJ2-7; 11 bases are shared with TRBD2. Germline values: CDR1 LGHDT, CDR2 YNNKEL (reference sequence). The V gene end was trimmed by 3 bases and the J gene end by 2 bases; junction bases not matched to a gene: 3. The CDR3 is 15 residues long. The CDR3, as DNA: TGTGCCAGCAGCCACAAGGGACTAGCGGCCTACGAGCAGTACTTC. Protein: CASSHKGLAAYEQYF.

The rearrangement joins TRBV9 to TRBJ1-4; 10 bases line up with TRBD1. CDR1 SGDLS and CDR2 YYNGEE come from the germline V gene. This CDR3 is 14 amino acids long. The V and J ends lost 1 base and 7 bases, in that order; junction bases with no gene match: 1. The CDR3 sequence: CASSVRDRGEKLFF. CDR3 nucleotides: TGTGCCAGCAGCGTAAGGGACAGGGGTGAAAAACTGTTTTTT.

The V gene is TRBV3-1 (or the pseudogene TRBV3-2), the J gene TRBJ2-7, with 9 bases aligning to TRBD1. In germline, CDR1 is LGHDT, CDR2 YNNKEL (reference sequence). Losses at the gene ends were 1 base for V and 2 bases for J; bases not matched to a gene: 3. This CDR3 is 15 amino acids long. The CDR3 spells CASSQAGTGTYEQYF. CDR3 nucleotides: TGTGCCAGCAGCCAAGCCGGGACAGGGACCTACGAGCAGTACTTC.

The chain employs TRBV6-5 and TRBJ1-5; D possibly corresponds to TRBD1 (5 bases). This CDR3 contains 13 residues. Between the trimmed V and J ends, which lost 7 bases and 4 bases, there was a span of 11 bases. The germline V gene encodes CDR1 MNHEY and CDR2 SVGAGI. CDR3 nucleotides: TGTGCCAGCAAAGGGGCCCTAAATCAGCCCCAGCATTTT. Protein: CASKGALNQPQHF.

The gene calls are TRBV27 and TRBJ1-4; TRBD1 matches 7 bases. CDR1 is MNHEY and CDR2 is SMNVEV in the germline V gene (reference sequence). The J segment lost 4 bases and the V segment lost 5 bases, leaving 10 bases of the junction unmatched. The CDR3 runs 16 residues. The CDR3 loop is CASSLKGAGSNEKLFF. Written as DNA, the CDR3 is TGTGCCAGCAGTCTAAAGGGGGCCGGGAGTAATGAAAAACTGTTTTTT.

Only one count was recorded for this clone. This chain uses TRBV9 with TRBJ2-1, with 11 bases matching TRBD2. The CDR3 runs to 14 residues. Germline V gene sequence: CDR1 SGDLS, CDR2 YYNGEE. The junction had 4 bases not matched to a gene; V was cut back by 2 bases and J by 9 bases. The CDR3 nucleotides read TGTGCCAGCAGCGTTACTAGCGGGAGAGGTGAGCAGTTCTTC. Translated, it gives CASSVTSGRGEQFF.

DNA for the CDR3: TGTGCTAGTGGTTTTAGGGACCCCACACGGAATGAGCAGTTCTTC. Translating gives CASGFRDPTRNEQFF. The rearrangement uses TRBV12-5 and TRBJ2-1; D may be TRBD1 or TRBD2 (5 bases each). The germline V gene encodes CDR1 LGHNT and CDR2 FRNRAP. The CDR3 covers 15 residues. Trimming pared 3 bases from V and 7 bases from J, leaving 16 bases between.

The chain has TRBV7-2 and TRBJ2-5; D possibly corresponds to TRBD1 (6 bases). CDR1 and CDR2 from the germline V gene are SGHTA and FQGNSA. CDR3 size: 14 residues. V was trimmed by 4 bases and J by 3 bases, leaving 12 bases between them. The CDR3 sequence is CASSSHGTKETQYF. The CDR3 DNA reads TGTGCCAGCAGCTCCCACGGGACAAAAGAGACCCAGTACTTC.

A remark on this clone: Other DNA sequences in this specimen translate into the identical CDR3. The chain has TRBV9 and TRBJ2-2, with D maybe TRBD2 (5 bases). CDR3 length equals 14 residues. Trimming took 2 bases from V and 5 from J, leaving 10 bases between them. CDR1 and CDR2 from the germline V gene are SGDLS and YYNGEE. In DNA, the CDR3 is TGTGCCAGCAGCGTCGGGGAGTGGACCGGGGAGCTGTTTTTT. Residues: CASSVGEWTGELFF.

For this clone: The junction does not match germline at one end; this may be a read error. The chain joins TRBV5-1 to TRBJ2-1; weak D call: TRBD1 (6 bases). This CDR3 is built from 16 residues. The germline V gene encodes CDR1 SGHRS and CDR2 YFSETQ. The CDR3 coding sequence is TGCGCCAGCGGCTTACAGGGACCGAGCTCCTACAATGAGCAGTTCTTC. Translation: CASGLQGPSSYNEQFF.

The V gene is TRBV18, the J gene TRBJ2-3; 12 bases are shared with TRBD1. J was trimmed by 3 bases and V by 3 bases; bases with no gene match: 7. The germline V gene encodes CDR1 KGHSH and CDR2 LQKENI. The CDR3 runs to 17 residues. The CDR3 DNA reads TGTGCCAGCTCACCTGCCGGGACAGGGGGCAGGACAGATACGCAGTATTTT. This translates into CASSPAGTGGRTDTQYF.

The chain is built from TRBV25-1 and TRBJ2-2, with D unresolved. V gave up 4 bases and J gave up 8 bases, with 5 bases separating them. Looked up from germline, CDR1 is MGHDK and CDR2 is SYGVNS. CDR3 length: 11 residues. Written as DNA, the CDR3 is TGTGCCAGCAGTGGGATAGGGGAGCTGTTTTTT. Its translation is CASSGIGELFF.

The chain combines TRBV5-1 with TRBJ1-2; 7 bases fit TRBD1. CDR1 and CDR2 from the germline V gene are SGHRS and YFSETQ. The CDR3 extends over 14 amino acids. The ends lost 6 bases at V and 3 bases at J; junction bases unmatched: 8. CDR3 sequence reads: CASTDRDRDYGYTF. The CDR3 DNA is TGCGCCAGCACCGACCGGGACAGAGACTATGGCTACACCTTC.

The J gene is TRBJ2-2, the V gene TRBV7-9; D unclear. From germline, CDR1 is SEHNR and CDR2 FQNEAQ (reference sequence). V shed 5 bases and J shed 5 bases, with 9 bases lying between them. The CDR3 is made up of 13 amino acids. DNA of the CDR3: TGTGCCAGCAGCCCTGGCCTAACCGGGGAGCTGTTTTTT. Translation gives CASSPGLTGELFF. The whole variable domain, remainder taken from reference TRBV7-9 and TRBJ2-2, is DTGVSQNPRHKITKRGQNVTFRCDPISEHNRLYWYRQTLGQGPEFLTYFQNEAQLEKSRLLSDRFSAERPKGSFSTLEIQRTEQGDSAMYLCASSPGLTGELFFGEGSRLTVL.

V and J are TRBV19 and TRBJ2-1; D gene ambiguous. The CDR3 contains 10 residues. V was trimmed by 5 bases and J by 8 bases, leaving 4 bases between them. CDR1 and CDR2 from the germline V gene are LNHDA and SQIVND (reference sequence). DNA for the CDR3: TGTGCCAGTAGTGGACATGAGCAGTTCTTC. Translation: CASSGHEQFF.

This clone was counted once. The V call is TRBV3-1 (or the pseudogene TRBV3-2), the J call TRBJ2-2, with 12 bases fitting TRBD2. Per germline, CDR1 LGHDT and CDR2 YNNKEL (reference sequence). With V trimmed by 2 bases and J by 3 bases, 10 bases remained unmatched. This CDR3 is built from 19 residues. CDR3 in DNA: TGTGCCAGCAGCCAAACGACAGGGAGACTAGCGGGAGACACCGGGGAGCTGTTTTTT. Translating it yields CASSQTTGRLAGDTGELFF.

This chain uses TRBV19 with TRBJ1-1; maybe TRBD1 (6 bases). V lost 6 bases and J 3 bases, leaving 17 bases between the germline ends. CDR1 is LNHDA and CDR2 is SQIVND in the germline V gene (reference sequence). The CDR3 is 15 amino acids. The CDR3 protein is CASRDRDAGDTEAFF. The CDR3 DNA sequence: TGTGCCAGTAGGGACCGGGACGCAGGGGACACTGAAGCTTTCTTT. Using reference TRBV19 and TRBJ1-1 for the parts outside the CDR3, the full variable domain is DGGITQSPKYLFRKEGQNVTLSCEQNLNHDAMYWYRQDPGQGLRLIYYSQIVNDFQKGDIAEGYSVSREKKESFPLTVTSAQKNPTAFYLCASRDRDAGDTEAFFGQGTRLTVV.

CDR3 DNA: TGTGCCAGCAGCTCCCCCGGGAACACTGAAGCTTTCTTT. Protein: CASSSPGNTEAFF. The rearrangement joins TRBV7-8 to TRBJ1-1; D call uncertain. The V end was cut by 4 bases, the J end by 1 base, with 7 bases between. Germline V CDR1 and CDR2: SGHVS, FQNEAQ. The CDR3 contains 13 residues.

The rearrangement links TRBV7-2 to TRBJ1-1; D call uncertain. Germline V gene lookup returns CDR1 SGHTA and CDR2 FQGNSA. V lost 0 bases and J 2 bases, leaving 7 bases between the germline ends. The CDR3 is 14 residues long. CDR3 bases: TGTGCCAGCAGCTTAGCGGTTCCTAACACTGAAGCTTTCTTT. Protein: CASSLAVPNTEAFF.

This chain uses TRBV5-4 with TRBJ1-5; 10 positions agree with TRBD1. Germline V gene lookup returns CDR1 SGHNT and CDR2 YYREEE (reference sequence). The V and J ends lost 1 base and 7 bases, in that order; junction bases with no gene match: 14. The CDR3 has 18 residues. The CDR3 region is CASSLFRARDRGGQPQHF. In nucleotides, the CDR3 is TGTGCCAGCAGCTTGTTTAGGGCCCGGGACAGGGGTGGGCAGCCCCAGCATTTT.

This clone came up a few times. The V call is TRBV6-6, the J call TRBJ2-5, with 12 bases that match TRBD2. The germline gives CDR1 MNHNY, CDR2 SVGAGI (reference sequence). The CDR3 is 16 residues long. V lost 4 bases, J lost 1 base, and 4 bases stayed unmatched. The CDR3 reads CASSSLAGGAQETQYF. The DNA for the CDR3 is TGTGCCAGCAGTTCACTAGCGGGAGGAGCCCAAGAGACCCAGTACTTC.

The CDR3, as DNA: TGTGCCAGTAGGGGGAACTATGGCTACACCTTC. Its translation: CASRGNYGYTF. The chain combines TRBV19 with TRBJ1-2; the D is unclear. Trimming pared 6 bases from V and 2 bases from J, leaving 4 bases between. The CDR3 is 11 residues long. The germline gives CDR1 LNHDA, CDR2 SQIVND (reference sequence).

The chain employs TRBV21-1 and TRBJ1-1. TRBV21-1 counts as a pseudogene. The CDR3 totals 13 residues. DNA of the CDR3: TGTGCCAGCACCACGAGTCAGGGAGTTGAAGCTTTCTTT. Translation: CASTTSQGVEAFF.

The genes are TRBV3-1 (or the pseudogene TRBV3-2) and TRBJ2-4; a weak D match, TRBD2 (6 bases). Germline-derived CDR1 and CDR2 are LGHDT and YNNKEL (reference sequence). Trimming took 4 bases from V and 4 from J, leaving 11 bases between them. The CDR3 totals 14 residues. The CDR3: CASSLSGGKNIQYF. The CDR3 DNA sequence: TGTGCCAGCAGCCTTAGCGGAGGTAAAAACATTCAGTACTTC.